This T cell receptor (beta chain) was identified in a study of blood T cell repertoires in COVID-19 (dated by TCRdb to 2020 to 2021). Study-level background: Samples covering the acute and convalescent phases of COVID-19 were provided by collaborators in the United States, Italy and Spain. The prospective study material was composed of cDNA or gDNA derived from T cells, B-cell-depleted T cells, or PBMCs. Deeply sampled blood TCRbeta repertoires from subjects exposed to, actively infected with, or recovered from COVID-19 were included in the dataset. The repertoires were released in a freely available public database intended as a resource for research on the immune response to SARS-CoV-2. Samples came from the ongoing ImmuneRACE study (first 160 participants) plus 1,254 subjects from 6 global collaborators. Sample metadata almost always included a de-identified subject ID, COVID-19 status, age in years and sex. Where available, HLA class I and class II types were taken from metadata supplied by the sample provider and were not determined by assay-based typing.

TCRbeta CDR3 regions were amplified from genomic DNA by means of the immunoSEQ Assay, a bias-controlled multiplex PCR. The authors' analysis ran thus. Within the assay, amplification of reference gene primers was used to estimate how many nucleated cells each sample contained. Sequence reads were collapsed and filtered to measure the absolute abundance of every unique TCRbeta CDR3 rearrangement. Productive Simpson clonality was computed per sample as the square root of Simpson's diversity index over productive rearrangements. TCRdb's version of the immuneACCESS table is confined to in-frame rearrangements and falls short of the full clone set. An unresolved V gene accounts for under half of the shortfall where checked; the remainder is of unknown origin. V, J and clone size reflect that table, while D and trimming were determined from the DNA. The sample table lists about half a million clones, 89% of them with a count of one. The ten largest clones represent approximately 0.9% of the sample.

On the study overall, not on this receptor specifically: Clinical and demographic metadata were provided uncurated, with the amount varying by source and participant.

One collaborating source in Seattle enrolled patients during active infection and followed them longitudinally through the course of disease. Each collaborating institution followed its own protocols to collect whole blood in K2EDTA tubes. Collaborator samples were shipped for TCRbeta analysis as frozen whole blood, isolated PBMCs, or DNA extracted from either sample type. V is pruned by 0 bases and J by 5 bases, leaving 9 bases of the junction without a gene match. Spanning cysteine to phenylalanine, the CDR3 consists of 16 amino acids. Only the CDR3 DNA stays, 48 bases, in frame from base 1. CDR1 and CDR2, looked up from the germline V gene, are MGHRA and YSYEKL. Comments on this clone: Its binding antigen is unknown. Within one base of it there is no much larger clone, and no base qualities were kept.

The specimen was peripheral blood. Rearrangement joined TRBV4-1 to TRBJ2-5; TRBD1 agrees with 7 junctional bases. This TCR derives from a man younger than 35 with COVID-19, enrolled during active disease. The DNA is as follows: TGCGCCAGCAGCCAAGACGGCCAAGGGGGCTATGAGACCCAGTACTTC. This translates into CASSQDGQGGYETQYF.